The clone carrying this T cell receptor beta chain was seen a handful of times. Its target is not known. One end of the junction is discordant with germline, which a read error may explain. This record comes from a study of T-cell memory formation after mild COVID-19. The CDR3 sequence is 17 residues long. Germline V gene data show CDR1 as SNHLY and CDR2 as FYNNEI. UMIs and sample barcodes were carried by the TCR alpha and TCR beta cDNA libraries that 5'RACE produced using constant-segment primers. TCRdb recomputed calls from the 5' RACE reads with MiXCR, one row per CDR3 protein. The table lists 200,000 to 300,000 distinct CDR3 sequences, 15% of them singletons, with more than 2% in the top ten. Study-wide results and limits: There was a balanced CD4/CD8 profile in clones contracting day 15 to 85, and later expanders leaned CD4+. For contracting clones, CD4+ ones sat mainly in CM and EM, CD8+ in EMRA.

The receptor comes from an adult woman who had mild COVID-19 (a few samples of this study predate the infection). Cell type and time point are not known. The material sequenced was PBMCs or a T cell subset sorted from them (not recorded which). The chain links TRBV2 to TRBJ2-3; TRBD2 matches at 11 bases. CDR3 loop: CASSEGTSGPLVDTQYF. In nucleotides, the CDR3 is TGTGCCAGCAGCGAAGGGACTAGCGGTCCCCTTGTGGATACGCAGTATTTT.